This entry lists 28 T cell receptor beta chains sequenced from one sample in a study of beta chain features in type 1 diabetes. Since all of the isolated RNA was reverse transcribed, expressed TCRB transcripts were what got sequenced. Assay used: immunoSEQ multiplex PCR; TCRdb lists only in-frame clones, some missing. The table includes 300,000 to 350,000 clones, around a fifth detected once. Sequenced material: naive CD4+ T cells from blood. The origin of the receptors is a woman aged 18-30 years in good health.

Regarding this clone: The junction departs from germline at one end; a sequencing error may be responsible. CDR3 amino acids: CASSLNPGGRDTQYF. CDR3 bases: TGTGCTAGCAGCTTAAACCCAGGGGGCAGAGATACGCAGTATTTT. V usage is TRBV7-7 and J usage is TRBJ2-3; TRBD1 matches 8 bases. The CDR3 loop spans 15 amino acids. Germline assignment: CDR1 SSHAT and CDR2 FNYEAQ (reference sequence).

The chain uses TRBV29-1 and TRBJ2-5; D call uncertain. Trimming took off 4 bases at V and 2 bases at J, with 8 bases between the two ends. CDR3 length: 12 amino acids. Germline CDR1 SQVTM, CDR2 ANQGSEA. The CDR3 nucleotides are TGCAGCGTTGCCACTACTCAAGAGACCCAGTACTTC. This gives the protein CSVATTQETQYF.

In this sample, this clone turned up a few times. The V gene is TRBV23-1, the J gene TRBJ2-5; 10 bases match TRBD2. TRBV23-1 qualifies as an ORF whose function is uncertain. The CDR3 length is 17 residues. With V trimmed by 4 bases and J by 5 bases, 13 bases remained unmatched. CDR3 in DNA: TGCGCCAGCAGTCCCCCACCCAGCGGGAGGGCCAGCGAGACCCAGTACTTC. Protein sequence: CASSPPPSGRASETQYF.

The chain has TRBV5-1 and TRBJ2-7; 11 positions agree with TRBD2. CDR3 length: 15 residues. V dropped 2 bases and J dropped 2; count of bases not matched to a gene: 3. Germline loops: CDR1 SGHRS, CDR2 YFSETQ. For the CDR3, the DNA is TGCGCCAGCAGCTTTCCGACTAGCGGGGCCTACGAGCAGTACTTC. Translated, it gives CASSFPTSGAYEQYF.

V usage is TRBV7-2 and J usage is TRBJ2-3; D remains ambiguous. Trimming took 3 bases from V and 0 from J, leaving 4 bases between them. The V gene's germline CDR1 is SGHTA and CDR2 FQGNSA. The CDR3 sequence is 13 residues long. For the CDR3, the DNA is TGTGCCAGCAGCTTGGCTAGCACAGATACGCAGTATTTT. It translates to CASSLASTDTQYF. The variable domain in full, with the rest retrieved from reference TRBV7-2 and TRBJ2-3, is GAGVSQSPSNKVTEKGKDVELRCDPISGHTALYWYRQSLGQGLEFLIYFQGNSAPDKSGLPSDRFSAERTGGSVSTLTIQRTQQEDSAVYLCASSLASTDTQYFGPGTRLTVL.

The chain couples TRBV7-9 to TRBJ2-1, with 12 bases lining up with TRBD2. The CDR3 extends over 16 amino acids. Germline CDR1 and CDR2: SEHNR and FQNEAQ (reference sequence). V dropped 5 bases and J dropped 6; count of bases not matched to a gene: 8. CDR3 loop: CASSAGSSGGANEQFF. The DNA for the CDR3 is TGTGCCAGCAGCGCAGGATCTAGCGGGGGGGCCAATGAGCAGTTCTTC.

The rearrangement links TRBV5-1 to TRBJ2-1; 9 bases are shared with TRBD1. Germline values: CDR1 SGHRS, CDR2 YFSETQ. V trimming: 3 bases; J trimming: 6 bases; junction bases outside the gene matches: 4. The CDR3 spans 14 residues. This CDR3 is CASSWTGVGNEQFF. The CDR3 DNA reads as TGCGCCAGCAGCTGGACAGGGGTTGGCAATGAGCAGTTCTTC.

J is TRBJ1-4 and V is TRBV18; TRBD1 aligns across 9 bases. This CDR3 has 14 amino acids. The V gene end was trimmed by 5 bases and the J gene end by 8 bases; junction bases not matched to a gene: 6. The germline V gene encodes CDR1 KGHSH and CDR2 LQKENI. The CDR3 here is CASSTGGAEEKLFF. DNA for the CDR3: TGTGCCAGCTCAACAGGGGGCGCTGAGGAAAAACTGTTTTTT.

This chain links TRBV7-2 with TRBJ2-5, with D possibly matching TRBD1 (6 bases). This CDR3 contains 13 residues. Germline values: CDR1 SGHTA, CDR2 FQGNSA. V was trimmed by 4 bases and J by 5 bases, leaving 11 bases between them. The DNA for the CDR3 is TGTGCCAGCAGCTACAGGGTTTCGGAGACCCAGTACTTC. It translates to CASSYRVSETQYF.

This clone was counted between two and nine times. This chain connects TRBV29-1 to TRBJ2-7; TRBD1 aligns across 10 bases. The V segment lost 6 bases and the J segment 2 bases; nucleotides outside the gene matches: 7. This CDR3 has 14 amino acids. Germline loops: CDR1 SQVTM, CDR2 ANQGSEA. The CDR3 loop is CSVVPGQGTYEQYF. The CDR3 nucleotides are TGCAGCGTAGTACCGGGACAGGGGACCTACGAGCAGTACTTC.

The rearrangement uses TRBV18 and TRBJ2-6; 7 bases map to TRBD1. CDR1 and CDR2 from the germline V gene are KGHSH and LQKENI. J was trimmed by 2 bases and V by 6 bases; bases with no gene match: 4. The CDR3 is 15 amino acids. CDR3 loop: CASSQGGTGANVLTF. The CDR3 DNA follows: TGTGCCAGCTCTCAAGGGGGCACTGGGGCCAACGTCCTGACTTTC.

This rearrangement joins TRBV30 to TRBJ1-2; D might be TRBD1 (5 bases). V was pared by 7 bases and J by 4 bases, with 13 bases between. Germline lookup yields CDR1 GTSNPN and CDR2 SVGIG (reference sequence). The CDR3 extends over 12 amino acids. The CDR3 bases are TGTGCCTCTCAACCGGGGGGCTATGGCTACACCTTC. Its translation: CASQPGGYGYTF.

This chain links TRBV19 with TRBJ2-4; 8 bases align to TRBD2. The CDR3 contains 16 residues. Germline assignment: CDR1 LNHDA and CDR2 SQIVND (reference sequence). The V gene end was trimmed by 9 bases and the J gene end by 0 bases; junction bases not matched to a gene: 10. CDR3 sequence reads: CARRPTSGAAKNIQYF. CDR3 DNA sequence: TGTGCCAGAAGGCCAACTAGCGGAGCAGCCAAAAACATTCAGTACTTC. The whole variable domain, filled in from reference TRBV19 and TRBJ2-4, reads DGGITQSPKYLFRKEGQNVTLSCEQNLNHDAMYWYRQDPGQGLRLIYYSQIVNDFQKGDIAEGYSVSREKKESFPLTVTSAQKNPTAFYLCARRPTSGAAKNIQYFGAGTRLSVL.

The rearrangement uses TRBV2 and TRBJ2-5; 14 bases fit TRBD2. Germline V gene data show CDR1 as SNHLY and CDR2 as FYNNEI. Germline trimming cut 6 bases from V and 5 bases from J; bases unmatched to any gene: 5. CDR3 size: 15 residues. The CDR3 coding sequence is TGTGCCAGCAGGGGGACTAGCGGGAGTAAGGAGACCCAGTACTTC. Protein sequence: CASRGTSGSKETQYF.

About this clone: Likely a read error: the CDR3 ends without its conserved phenylalanine or tryptophan. The limits of the CDR3 on the DNA are not certain, so only TCRdb's listed CDR3 is given. This chain joins TRBV1 and TRBJ2-7; the table's D call TRBD1 went unverified against the DNA. TRBV1 is listed as a pseudogene. With termini counted, the CDR3 has 12 amino acids. This chain's CDR3 is CTSSQDFSLGTR.

The chain is built from TRBV15 and TRBJ1-1; TRBD1 is a possible D gene (5 bases). The V gene lost 0 bases and the J gene lost 3 bases, with 8 bases spanning the gap. Germline V lookup: CDR1 LNHNV, CDR2 YYDKDF (reference sequence). The CDR3 has 14 residues. Written as DNA, the CDR3 is TGTGCCACCAGCAGAGACAGGGCGCACACTGAAGCTTTCTTT. Encoded protein: CATSRDRAHTEAFF.

A few counts support this clone. The gene calls are TRBV7-9 and TRBJ1-3, with a possible D match to TRBD1 (6 bases). The CDR3 runs 15 residues. V lost 2 bases and J lost 2, with 10 bases in between. CDR1 is SEHNR, CDR2 FQNEAQ, per germline (reference sequence). The chain's CDR3 is CASSLQDSAGNTIYF. CDR3 bases: TGTGCCAGCAGCTTACAGGACAGCGCTGGAAACACCATATATTTT.

This clone was counted only a few times. The chain uses TRBV30 and TRBJ2-1; 9 nucleotides line up with TRBD1. CDR1 is GTSNPN, CDR2 SVGIG, per germline (reference sequence). The CDR3 covers 16 residues. After removal of 3 bases from V and 6 bases from J, the junction contained 12 bases not matched to a gene. CDR3 in DNA: TGTGCCTGGAGGGGGTTCAGGGGGACAGGGACCAATGAGCAGTTCTTC. The encoded protein is CAWRGFRGTGTNEQFF.

This clone was seen only a few times. The rearrangement joins TRBV5-1 to TRBJ2-1; the match to TRBD2 covers 12 bases. Germline lookup yields CDR1 SGHRS and CDR2 YFSETQ. The V and J ends lost 4 bases and 9 bases, in that order; junction bases with no gene match: 8. The CDR3 spans 15 residues. The CDR3 loop reads CASSPTSGSTSEQFF. The CDR3 DNA follows: TGCGCCAGCAGCCCGACTAGCGGGAGTACAAGTGAGCAGTTCTTC.

The rearrangement links TRBV4-2 to TRBJ1-2, with 8 bases identical to TRBD1. This CDR3 is built from 19 residues. Germline V lookup: CDR1 LGHNA, CDR2 YNFKEQ. V gave up 3 bases and J gave up 6 bases; unmatched junction bases: 21. The CDR3 sequence: CASSHLTQTGVGVRHGYTF. The CDR3 bases are TGTGCCAGCAGCCACCTCACCCAGACAGGGGTGGGGGTTAGACATGGCTACACCTTC.

CDR3 nucleotides: TGTGCCAGCAGGTCCAGTACCGGGACAGGAGGTTATCCCCAGCATTTT. Residues: CASRSSTGTGGYPQHF. V is TRBV6-6 and J is TRBJ1-5, with 8 positions matching TRBD1. Germline CDR1 MNHNY, CDR2 SVGAGI (reference sequence). The CDR3 is 16 amino acids. Trimming at V came to 6 bases and at J to 10 bases, leaving 17 bases not matched to a gene.

The rearrangement joins TRBV27 to TRBJ2-3; TRBD1 aligns across 8 bases. Germline V gene sequence: CDR1 MNHEY, CDR2 SMNVEV (reference sequence). The V and J ends lost 5 bases and 4 bases, in that order; junction bases with no gene match: 14. The CDR3 is 17 amino acids. In DNA, the CDR3 is TGTGCCAGCAGTCCCAACCGATGGGGACAGGACCCAGATACGCAGTATTTT. Its protein is CASSPNRWGQDPDTQYF.

The chain has TRBV11-2 and TRBJ2-7; tentatively, D is TRBD2 (5 bases). The length of the CDR3 is 14 residues. Germline-derived CDR1 and CDR2 are SGHAT and FQNNGV. The V gene lost 5 bases and the J gene lost 1 base, with 12 bases spanning the gap. DNA of the CDR3: TGTGCCAGCAGCCAGGACTTGTTGTCCTACGAGCAGTACTTC. Translation gives CASSQDLLSYEQYF.

This clone was seen only a few times. V gene TRBV2 combines with J gene TRBJ2-1; 8 bases fit TRBD2. V gave up 5 bases and J gave up 4 bases; unmatched junction bases: 7. Germline V gives CDR1 SNHLY, CDR2 FYNNEI. The CDR3 length is 15 residues. The CDR3 region has the DNA TGTGCCAGCAGTTACCCGGCGGGGGGATACAATGAGCAGTTCTTC. The encoded protein is CASSYPAGGYNEQFF. Drawing the rest from reference TRBV2 and TRBJ2-1, the complete variable domain is EPEVTQTPSHQVTQMGQEVILRCVPISNHLYFYWYRQILGQKVEFLVSFYNNEISEKSEIFDDQFSVERPDGSNFTLKIRSTKLEDSAMYFCASSYPAGGYNEQFFGPGTRLTVL.

This clone occurred a few times. This chain connects TRBV11-1 to TRBJ2-5; 8 nucleotides line up with TRBD1. Germline V gene lookup returns CDR1 SGHAT and CDR2 FQDESV (reference sequence). CDR3 length: 17 residues. V gave up 5 bases and J gave up 1 base; unmatched junction bases: 12. This CDR3 reads CASSRIQGARFQETQYF. DNA for the CDR3: TGTGCCAGCAGCCGGATTCAGGGGGCTCGGTTCCAAGAGACCCAGTACTTC.

This clone was detected only a few times. The V and J genes are TRBV25-1 and TRBJ2-7; TRBD1 agrees at 10 bases. This CDR3 contains 13 residues. V shed 6 bases and J 5 bases; nucleotides not matched to a gene: 4. Germline V CDR1 and CDR2: MGHDK, SYGVNS. The CDR3 region has the DNA TGTGCCAGCAGCGGGACAGGGGTCGACGAGCAGTACTTC. Translating gives CASSGTGVDEQYF.

The rearrangement joins TRBV5-1 to TRBJ2-3; 12 positions match TRBD2. The trim removed 5 bases at V and 5 bases at J, leaving 9 bases unmatched. CDR3 length: 16 amino acids. CDR1 is SGHRS, CDR2 YFSETQ, per germline. The CDR3 region has the DNA TGCGCCAGCAGGCACACCCCTAGCGGGGGGGGAGATACGCAGTATTTT. The encoded protein is CASRHTPSGGGDTQYF.

This clone was seen a handful of times. CDR3 DNA sequence: TGCAGCGTTGGAGGAGGACCTCCGATGAGGGAGCTGTTTTTT. Protein product: CSVGGGPPMRELFF. V usage is TRBV29-1 and J usage is TRBJ2-2; D may be TRBD2 (5 bases). There are 14 residues in the CDR3. The V end was cut by 4 bases, the J end by 9 bases, with 18 bases between. Germline CDR1 reads SQVTM; CDR2 reads ANQGSEA.